This is a list of T cell receptor beta chains from one sample in a study of response to subunit inactivated influenza vaccine. Via MiXCR, TCRdb re-called the RT-PCR reads, giving one row per CDR3 protein. The sample holds 500,000 to 600,000 distinct CDR3 sequences, around 13% seen once. This specimen was PBMCs from blood, taken more than 35 days after vaccination. These TCRs come from a man over 45 who received an inactivated influenza vaccine. CDR3s include the opening cysteine and the closing phenylalanine or tryptophan. The D gene is left open where the match is weak. Expanded clones are given a class, and other clones once, few, many or no size at all.

d_call: -; clone_size: few; j_call: TRBJ2-7; v_call: TRBV12-3/TRBV12-4; cdr3_nt: TGTGCCACCAGACGGGACGATAACTACGAGCAGTACTTC; cdr3_aa: CATRRDDNYEQYF
d_call: TRBD2; clone_size: few; j_call: TRBJ2-1; v_call: TRBV18; cdr3_nt: TGTGCCAGCTCACCACCGGGATCACTAGCGGGCATTAATGAGCAGTTCTTC; cdr3_aa: CASSPPGSLAGINEQFF
d_call: TRBD1; clone_size: few; j_call: TRBJ1-4; v_call: TRBV20-1; cdr3_nt: TGCAGTGCCAGGGGGGGCAGGGTAAAGGAAAAACTGTTTTTT; cdr3_aa: CSARGGRVKEKLFF
d_call: -; clone_size: few; j_call: TRBJ2-5; v_call: TRBV12-3/TRBV12-4; cdr3_nt: TGTGCCAGCAGTTTAGCGGGCTGGGGGGAGACCCAGTACTTC; cdr3_aa: CASSLAGWGETQYF
d_call: TRBD2; clone_size: -; j_call: TRBJ2-1; v_call: TRBV6-2/TRBV6-3; cdr3_nt: TGTGTTTCTCGGGAGGCCTCCTACAATGAGCAGTTCTTC; cdr3_aa: CVSREASYNEQFF
d_call: TRBD1; clone_size: many; j_call: TRBJ2-1; v_call: TRBV6-5; cdr3_nt: TGTGCCAGCAGTTATGAGGGGGCTAAATACAATGAGCAGTTCTTC; cdr3_aa: CASSYEGAKYNEQFF
d_call: -; clone_size: -; j_call: TRBJ2-7; v_call: TRBV28; cdr3_nt: TGTGCCAGCAGTTCTCACCCTGGGACCGCGACCGAGCAGTACTTC; cdr3_aa: CASSSHPGTATEQYF
d_call: -; clone_size: -; j_call: TRBJ2-2; v_call: TRBV29-1; cdr3_nt: TGCAGCGTTGATCGCCGAGCCGGGGAGCTGTTTTTT; cdr3_aa: CSVDRRAGELFF
d_call: -; clone_size: -; j_call: TRBJ2-3; v_call: TRBV4-2; cdr3_nt: TGTGCCAGCAGCCAACGACTCGATACGCAGTATTTT; cdr3_aa: CASSQRLDTQYF
d_call: -; clone_size: -; j_call: TRBJ2-2; v_call: TRBV27; cdr3_nt: TGTGCCAGCAGCTATAAAAAACCCGGGCCAGCCGGGGAGCTGTTTTTT; cdr3_aa: CASSYKKPGPAGELFF
d_call: -; clone_size: -; j_call: TRBJ2-3; v_call: TRBV29-1; cdr3_nt: TGCAGGGGTGGGGGCTCGACAGATACGCAGTATTTT; cdr3_aa: CRGGGSTDTQYF
d_call: TRBD1; clone_size: -; j_call: TRBJ2-7; v_call: TRBV7-8; cdr3_nt: TGTGCCAGCAGCTTAACACGGACAGGAAACTACGAGCAGTACTTC; cdr3_aa: CASSLTRTGNYEQYF
d_call: -; clone_size: -; j_call: TRBJ2-1; v_call: TRBV7-2; cdr3_nt: TGTGCCAGCAGTCCCGCGGCCCTAGCTAATGAGCAGTTCTTC; cdr3_aa: CASSPAALANEQFF
d_call: -; clone_size: many; j_call: TRBJ2-1; v_call: TRBV4-2; cdr3_nt: TGTGCCAGCAGCCAAGGCGAAGCGAGCGGTACCTACAATGAGCAGTTCTTC; cdr3_aa: CASSQGEASGTYNEQFF
d_call: TRBD2; clone_size: few; j_call: TRBJ2-3; v_call: TRBV10-3; cdr3_nt: TGTGCCATCAGTGAGCCGGGGGGTCACGGCACAGATACGCAGTATTTT; cdr3_aa: CAISEPGGHGTDTQYF
d_call: -; clone_size: -; j_call: TRBJ1-2; v_call: TRBV20-1; cdr3_nt: TGCAGTGCTCCCTTTTCCTCTAACTATGGCTACACCTTC; cdr3_aa: CSAPFSSNYGYTF
d_call: -; clone_size: few; j_call: TRBJ2-2; v_call: TRBV15; cdr3_nt: TGTGCCACCAGCAGAGTTTTCGTTCCCGGGGAGCTGTTTTTT; cdr3_aa: CATSRVFVPGELFF
d_call: TRBD1; clone_size: many; j_call: TRBJ1-5; v_call: TRBV18; cdr3_nt: TGTGCCAGCTCACCCGACAGGGACCAGCCCCAGCATTTT; cdr3_aa: CASSPDRDQPQHF
d_call: -; clone_size: -; j_call: TRBJ1-2; v_call: TRBV7-9; cdr3_nt: TGTGCCAGCAGTTCAGGGTACGGCTATGGCTACACCTTC; cdr3_aa: CASSSGYGYGYTF
d_call: -; clone_size: many; j_call: TRBJ2-1; v_call: TRBV20-1; cdr3_nt: TGCAGTGCTAGTCACAACGGCCCTGGGAATGAGCAGTTCTTC; cdr3_aa: CSASHNGPGNEQFF
d_call: TRBD2; clone_size: many; j_call: TRBJ2-5; v_call: TRBV20-1; cdr3_nt: TGCAGTGCTAGTAGCCTAGCGGGGGGGGGGACCCAGTACTTC; cdr3_aa: CSASSLAGGGTQYF
d_call: TRBD2; clone_size: -; j_call: TRBJ2-2; v_call: TRBV6-1; cdr3_nt: TGTGCCAGCAGACGGACTAGCGGGGGCACCGGGGAGCTGTTTTTT; cdr3_aa: CASRRTSGGTGELFF
d_call: TRBD1; clone_size: -; j_call: TRBJ1-2; v_call: TRBV6-1; cdr3_nt: TGTGCCAGCACCCGATCGGTTGGACAGGACTATGGCTACACCTTC; cdr3_aa: CASTRSVGQDYGYTF
d_call: -; clone_size: few; j_call: TRBJ2-3; v_call: TRBV15; cdr3_nt: TGTGCCACCACCCCGAACGGACTTTACACAGATACGCAGTATTTT; cdr3_aa: CATTPNGLYTDTQYF
d_call: TRBD2; clone_size: -; j_call: TRBJ2-5; v_call: TRBV24-1; cdr3_nt: TGTGCCACCAGTGATGCCCGGACTAGCGGGAGGGCTGAGACCCAGTACTTC; cdr3_aa: CATSDARTSGRAETQYF
d_call: TRBD2; clone_size: few; j_call: TRBJ2-1; v_call: TRBV12-3/TRBV12-4; cdr3_nt: TGTGCCAGCAGTTTAGAGTTTAGCGGGGTAGCCTACAATGAGCAGTTCTTC; cdr3_aa: CASSLEFSGVAYNEQFF
d_call: -; clone_size: few; j_call: TRBJ1-5; v_call: TRBV6-5; cdr3_nt: TGTGCCAGCAGTTACTCTGACAGTAGCAATCAGCCCCAGCATTTT; cdr3_aa: CASSYSDSSNQPQHF
d_call: -; clone_size: -; j_call: TRBJ1-1; v_call: TRBV12-3/TRBV12-4; cdr3_nt: TGTGCCACCCGCGGGGGTCTGAACACTGAAGCTTTCTTT; cdr3_aa: CATRGGLNTEAFF
d_call: -; clone_size: few; j_call: TRBJ1-2; v_call: TRBV9; cdr3_nt: TGTGCCAGCACCAAAGGCAGGTGGGACTATGGCTACACCTTC; cdr3_aa: CASTKGRWDYGYTF
d_call: TRBD1; clone_size: many; j_call: TRBJ2-7; v_call: TRBV12-3/TRBV12-4; cdr3_nt: TGTGCCAGCCGTCCCGCGTCGGGACAGGGCGGAAGTAAGCAGTACTTC; cdr3_aa: CASRPASGQGGSKQYF
d_call: TRBD2; clone_size: -; j_call: TRBJ2-1; v_call: TRBV9; cdr3_nt: TGTGCCAGCAGCGTCTCGACTAGCGGGGGAGTTGGTGAGCAGTTCTTC; cdr3_aa: CASSVSTSGGVGEQFF
d_call: -; clone_size: -; j_call: TRBJ2-3; v_call: TRBV12-3/TRBV12-4; cdr3_nt: TGTGCCAGCAGTTATCAGGGAAGAGGTACGCAGTATTTT; cdr3_aa: CASSYQGRGTQYF
d_call: -; clone_size: few; j_call: TRBJ2-2; v_call: TRBV7-2; cdr3_nt: TGTGCCAGCAGCTTAGGGATGGGAGTTAGGACCGGGGAGCTGTTTTTT; cdr3_aa: CASSLGMGVRTGELFF
d_call: TRBD2; clone_size: -; j_call: TRBJ2-5; v_call: TRBV20-1; cdr3_nt: TGCAGTGCTAGAGGACTAGCGGAGATCCAAGAGACCCAGTACTTC; cdr3_aa: CSARGLAEIQETQYF
d_call: -; clone_size: -; j_call: TRBJ1-6; v_call: TRBV12-3/TRBV12-4; cdr3_nt: TGTGCCAGCAGTAACAGGGACCCTAATTCACCCCTCCACTTT; cdr3_aa: CASSNRDPNSPLHF
d_call: -; clone_size: many; j_call: TRBJ1-5; v_call: TRBV7-2; cdr3_nt: TGTGCCAGCAGCTTTTCATCAATCAATCAGCCCCAGCATTTT; cdr3_aa: CASSFSSINQPQHF
d_call: -; clone_size: -; j_call: TRBJ1-6; v_call: TRBV20-1; cdr3_nt: TGCAGTGCGAGGCAGTATAATTCACCCCTCCACTTT; cdr3_aa: CSARQYNSPLHF
d_call: -; clone_size: many; j_call: TRBJ2-5; v_call: TRBV20-1; cdr3_nt: TGCAGTGCTATTCGCGGGACAGCCCAAGAGACCCAGTACTTC; cdr3_aa: CSAIRGTAQETQYF
d_call: -; clone_size: few; j_call: TRBJ1-6; v_call: TRBV7-8; cdr3_nt: TGTGCCAGCAGTACACGCATAAGCCTCTATAATTCACCCCTCCACTTT; cdr3_aa: CASSTRISLYNSPLHF
d_call: TRBD2; clone_size: few; j_call: TRBJ2-3; v_call: TRBV27; cdr3_nt: TGTGCCAGCAGTTCGGGGACTAGCGGGACCGGGGATACGCAGTATTTT; cdr3_aa: CASSSGTSGTGDTQYF
d_call: TRBD2; clone_size: -; j_call: TRBJ2-3; v_call: TRBV7-6; cdr3_nt: TGTGCCAGCAGCCCCCGGTCGGGGGGTAGCACAGATACGCAGTATTTT; cdr3_aa: CASSPRSGGSTDTQYF
d_call: TRBD1; clone_size: -; j_call: TRBJ1-2; v_call: TRBV3-1; cdr3_nt: TGTGCCAGCAGCCAAGCTGGCAGGGGGGACTATGGCTACACCTTC; cdr3_aa: CASSQAGRGDYGYTF